Following are 17 T cell receptor beta chains from one sample sequenced in a study of T-cell memory formation after mild COVID-19. In TCRdb, the 5' RACE reads were re-called with MiXCR into one record per CDR3 protein. The table lists under 300,000 distinct CDR3 sequences, 8.2% of them singletons, with roughly 22% in the top ten. The specimen was PBMCs or a T cell subset sorted from them (not recorded which). These receptor sequences come from a man aged 18 to 30 who had mild COVID-19 (a few samples of this study predate the infection). Cell type and time point are not known.

In its sample, this clonotype was seen a few times. The rearrangement joins TRBV29-1 to TRBJ2-7; a possible D gene is TRBD2 (6 bases). The CDR3 consists of 14 residues. Per the germline V gene, CDR1 is SQVTM and CDR2 is ANQGSEA. V was pared by 4 bases and J by 3 bases, with 16 bases between. CDR3 sequence reads: CSVAAGGVSYEQYF. CDR3 DNA: TGCAGCGTTGCCGCGGGCGGGGTTAGCTACGAGCAGTACTTC.

In its sample, this clonotype was seen many times. The gene calls are TRBV7-2 and TRBJ1-1; 7 positions match TRBD1. The CDR3 spans 16 residues. The ends lost 0 bases at V and 4 bases at J; junction bases unmatched: 8. Germline V lookup: CDR1 SGHTA, CDR2 FQGNSA. CDR3 residues: CASSLASAGGFTEAFF. Here the CDR3 DNA reads TGTGCCAGCAGCTTAGCGTCGGCAGGGGGGTTCACTGAAGCTTTCTTT.

This clonotype was detected ten times or more. The chain carries TRBV4-1 and TRBJ2-7, with TRBD1 matching over 10 bases. Germline V CDR1 and CDR2: MGHRA, YSYEKL. With 3 bases clipped from V and 3 bases from J, the junction kept 8 bases outside the gene matches. This CDR3 comprises 16 residues. The CDR3 sequence is CASSHRTGGRGYEQYF. The CDR3 region has the DNA TGCGCCAGCAGCCATCGGACAGGGGGTCGAGGCTACGAGCAGTACTTC.

At least ten counts were recorded for this clonotype. The chain couples TRBV7-3 to TRBJ2-2; D unclear. Germline V gives CDR1 SGHTA, CDR2 FQGTGA. The CDR3 loop spans 14 amino acids. Trimming stripped 3 bases from V and 7 bases from J, with 12 bases between. The DNA of the CDR3 is TGTGCCAGCAGCTTGGGGTCACGCGTCGGGGAGCTGTTTTTT. Protein product: CASSLGSRVGELFF.

This clonotype was recorded many times. The rearrangement joins TRBV7-6 to TRBJ2-7; D is unclear. Looked up from germline, CDR1 is SGHVS and CDR2 is FNYEAQ. Trimming stripped 5 bases from V and 1 base from J, with 12 bases between. The CDR3 is made up of 14 amino acids. CDR3 nucleotide sequence: TGTGCCAGCAGCACCCGGACGCAGTCCTACGAGCAGTACTTC. Translating gives CASSTRTQSYEQYF.

This clonotype turned up a few times. The chain has TRBV6-6 and TRBJ1-1; D gene unclear. The germline V gene has CDR1 MNHNY and CDR2 SVGAGI (reference sequence). This CDR3 is built from 11 residues. V dropped 8 bases and J dropped 4 bases, with 8 bases sitting between them. CDR3 in DNA: TGTGCCAGCTCGTCCAGCACTGAAGCTTTCTTT. Protein: CASSSSTEAFF.

The rearrangement joins TRBV7-3 to TRBJ1-4; D gene uncertain. Germline CDR1 reads SGHTA; CDR2 reads FQGTGA. This CDR3 has 13 residues. V lost 5 bases and J 5 bases, leaving 9 bases between the germline ends. CDR3 region: CASSPAENEKLFF. CDR3 DNA: TGTGCCAGCAGCCCTGCTGAGAATGAAAAACTGTTTTTT.

This chain joins TRBV30 and TRBJ2-3, with D hard to call. Trimming shortened V by 0 bases and J by 5 bases, and 15 bases separated the two germline ends. Germline V gene lookup returns CDR1 GTSNPN and CDR2 SVGIG (reference sequence). The CDR3 loop spans 15 amino acids. The CDR3 DNA reads TGTGCCTGGAGTGTGTTAGGATGGGAACAAGATACGCAGTATTTT. This gives the protein CAWSVLGWEQDTQYF.

A few counts support this clonotype. The chain combines TRBV6-6 with TRBJ1-2; 9 bases are shared with TRBD1. Germline V gene lookup returns CDR1 MNHNY and CDR2 SVGAGI (reference sequence). J was trimmed by 6 bases and V by 5 bases; bases with no gene match: 13. The CDR3 has 16 residues. CDR3 DNA sequence: TGTGCCAGCAGTAACCGGAAACAGGGGGCTGTCCATGGCTACACCTTC. Protein product: CASSNRKQGAVHGYTF.

This clonotype was observed at least ten times. This chain links TRBV7-9 with TRBJ2-3, with D unclear. Germline-derived CDR1 and CDR2 are SEHNR and FQNEAQ (reference sequence). The CDR3 spans 14 residues. The V and J ends lost 3 bases and 1 base respectively, with 8 bases between them. Here the CDR3 reads CASSFSDGTDTQYF. CDR3 coding DNA: TGTGCCAGCAGCTTTTCCGACGGCACAGATACGCAGTATTTT. The whole variable domain, filled in from reference TRBV7-9 and TRBJ2-3, reads DTGVSQNPRHKITKRGQNVTFRCDPISEHNRLYWYRQTLGQGPEFLTYFQNEAQLEKSRLLSDRFSAERPKGSFSTLEIQRTEQGDSAMYLCASSFSDGTDTQYFGPGTRLTVL.

The chain uses TRBV24-1 and TRBJ1-2, with D perhaps TRBD1 (5 bases). CDR3 length: 14 amino acids. V lost 4 bases and J 4 bases, leaving 12 bases between the germline ends. Germline V gene data show CDR1 as KGHDR and CDR2 as SFDVKD. CDR3 sequence reads: CATSDSGRSYGYTF. DNA of the CDR3: TGTGCCACCAGTGACTCGGGACGGTCCTATGGCTACACCTTC.

Ten or more counts support this clonotype. The chain couples TRBV7-2 to TRBJ2-1; no clear D. There are 15 residues in the CDR3. Germline V lookup: CDR1 SGHTA, CDR2 FQGNSA. V shed 5 bases and J shed 8 bases, with 19 bases lying between them. The CDR3, as DNA: TGTGCCAGCAGCACCGACCGGGTCCCAGGCCATGAGCAGTTCTTC. This encodes CASSTDRVPGHEQFF.

This sequence joins TRBV27 and TRBJ2-3; no clear D gene. The V and J ends lost 5 bases and 2 bases respectively, with 8 bases between them. The CDR3 runs 13 residues. Germline V gene data show CDR1 as MNHEY and CDR2 as SMNVEV (reference sequence). As DNA, the CDR3 is TGTGCCAGCAGTCCCTATGCCACAGATACGCAGTATTTT. It encodes CASSPYATDTQYF.

This chain uses TRBV10-3 with TRBJ2-1; D gene uncertain. V was shortened by 3 bases and J by 8 bases, with 8 bases between the two germline ends. The V gene's germline CDR1 is ENHRY and CDR2 SYGVKD. The CDR3 spans 12 residues. The CDR3 DNA reads as TGTGCCATCAGTGAAGAGAGTGATGAGCAGTTCTTC. As protein: CAISEESDEQFF.

The chain links TRBV7-2 to TRBJ2-3; TRBD2 matches at 10 bases. Germline values: CDR1 SGHTA, CDR2 FQGNSA. V was pared by 3 bases and J by 8 bases, with 14 bases of the junction left unmatched. This CDR3 comprises 17 residues. The CDR3 protein is CASSFYLASGGEATQYF. In nucleotides, the CDR3 is TGTGCCAGCAGCTTCTATTTAGCTAGCGGGGGAGAGGCTACGCAGTATTTT.

This clonotype was picked up a small number of times. The chain links TRBV30 to TRBJ1-6, with D perhaps matching TRBD1 (6 bases). Looked up from germline, CDR1 is GTSNPN and CDR2 is SVGIG (reference sequence). V was clipped by 6 bases and J by 10 bases, with 19 bases between them. The CDR3 is 14 amino acids. CDR3 sequence reads: CACQDGGGQSPLHF. The CDR3 coding sequence is TGTGCCTGTCAAGACGGCGGGGGGCAATCACCCCTCCACTTT.

This clonotype was recorded a few times. The chain links TRBV6-2 or TRBV6-3 to TRBJ2-1; TRBD2 aligns across 13 bases. This CDR3 has 15 amino acids. J was trimmed by 7 bases and V by 5 bases; bases with no gene match: 5. The germline V gene has CDR1 MNHEY and CDR2 SVGEGT. The CDR3 DNA follows: TGTGCCAGCAGTCGACTAGCGGGGGGTAGGAATGAGCAGTTCTTC. Protein product: CASSRLAGGRNEQFF.